The 27 T cell receptor beta chains below come from one sample, sequenced in a study of regulatory T cells in long-lasting Graves disease. Time point defined: newly diagnosed GD, antithyroid drugs for less than 3 months. Extracted PBMC RNA gave rise to the TCR library. Researchers made TCR beta libraries by using iRepertoire HTBI primers and running Arm-PCR on CDR3 regions. MiXCR, applied by TCRdb to the multiplex PCR reads, yields one record per CDR3 protein. The profile shows approximately 400,000 distinct CDR3 sequences, approximately 15% of them singletons. Another study also made use of these data, one on T cells in Graves' hyperthyroidism and ophthalmopathy.

Sample: peripheral blood mononuclear cells (PBMCs), taken at new diagnosis, from a patient treated with antithyroid drugs. These receptors originate from a woman in her thirties or forties with Graves disease.

This clonotype was recorded at least ten times. The V call is TRBV5-4, the J call TRBJ1-6, with 9 bases matching TRBD1. Germline V gene sequence: CDR1 SGHNT, CDR2 YYREEE (reference sequence). This CDR3 has 16 residues. V lost 3 bases to trimming and J lost 8 bases; unmatched junction nucleotides: 9. CDR3 protein: CASSSDPTGGDSPLHF. CDR3 bases: TGTGCCAGCAGCTCCGACCCGACAGGGGGGGATTCACCCCTCCACTTT.

There are a few counts of this clonotype. A far larger clone lies a single base away; this is likely a read error. The chain uses TRBV12-3 or TRBV12-4 and TRBJ2-7; 7 bases map to TRBD1. CDR3 length equals 15 residues. Losses at the gene ends were 2 bases for V and 12 bases for J; bases not matched to a gene: 16. The CDR3 sequence is CASSLWGQLQETRYF. The CDR3 coding sequence is TGTGCCAGCAGTTTATGGGGACAGCTCCAAGAGACCCGGTACTTC.

The rearrangement joins TRBV19 to TRBJ2-3, with unresolved D. V lost 1 base and J lost 1, with 9 bases in between. CDR1 and CDR2 (germline): LNHDA, SQIVND (reference sequence). CDR3 length: 15 residues. The CDR3 region is CASSIGAERTDTQYF. The CDR3 DNA reads TGTGCCAGTAGTATAGGGGCAGAGCGCACAGATACGCAGTATTTT. Using reference TRBV19 and TRBJ2-3 for the parts outside the CDR3, the full variable domain is DGGITQSPKYLFRKEGQNVTLSCEQNLNHDAMYWYRQDPGQGLRLIYYSQIVNDFQKGDIAEGYSVSREKKESFPLTVTSAQKNPTAFYLCASSIGAERTDTQYFGPGTRLTVL.

This sequence joins TRBV28 and TRBJ1-5; TRBD1 aligns across 9 bases. From germline, CDR1 is MDHEN and CDR2 SYDVKM. The V gene end was trimmed by 3 bases and the J gene end by 6 bases; junction bases not matched to a gene: 6. The CDR3 sequence is 15 residues long. The CDR3 DNA is TGTGCCAGCAGTTTCATACAGGGGGCTCGTCAGCCCCAGCATTTT. This sequence encodes CASSFIQGARQPQHF.

This rearrangement joins TRBV9 to TRBJ2-3; no firm D call. V lost 4 bases and J 11 bases, leaving 26 bases between the germline ends. The CDR3 spans 16 residues. CDR1 and CDR2 (germline): SGDLS, YYNGEE. CDR3 DNA sequence: TGTGCCAGCAGCCCCACGATACGAGATGGAGTTTTTGGGCAGTATTTT. Translated, it gives CASSPTIRDGVFGQYF.

A few counts support this clonotype. A much larger clone lies one base from this, so it may be a read error. The chain joins TRBV28 to TRBJ1-2; 10 bases fit TRBD1. Germline assignment: CDR1 MDHEN and CDR2 SYDVKM. V lost 4 bases, J lost 0 bases, and 17 bases stayed unmatched. The length of the CDR3 is 20 residues. The CDR3, as DNA: TGTGCCAGCAGTTCGTTTTCGGGGGTTCGGGACAGGGGACCTAACTATGGCTACACCTTC. Translating it yields CASSSFSGVRDRGPNYGYTF.

This clonotype was picked up many times. The V call is TRBV7-9, the J call TRBJ2-1; 10 bases are a match to TRBD2. The CDR3 extends over 16 amino acids. V was pared by 5 bases and J by 3 bases, with 7 bases of the junction left unmatched. Germline V CDR1 and CDR2: SEHNR, FQNEAQ (reference sequence). The CDR3 here is CASSPSGRAFYNEQFF. The CDR3 region has the DNA TGTGCCAGCAGCCCCAGCGGGAGGGCCTTCTACAATGAGCAGTTCTTC.

This clonotype appeared many times. The chain has TRBV12-3 or TRBV12-4 and TRBJ1-2, with D hard to call. The CDR3 is made up of 13 amino acids. V was cut by 1 base and J by 6 bases, with 9 bases left in between. CDR3 sequence: CASSLGQFDGYTF. As DNA, the CDR3 is TGTGCCAGCAGTTTAGGGCAGTTTGATGGCTACACCTTC.

Ten or more counts support this clonotype. The genes are TRBV12-3 or TRBV12-4 and TRBJ2-3; possibly TRBD1 for D (6 bases). The V end was cut by 5 bases, the J end by 4 bases, with 16 bases between. The CDR3 runs 15 residues. Written as DNA, the CDR3 is TGTGCCAGCAGTCCCCTTTACAGGGCGGCAGATACGCAGTATTTT. Its translation: CASSPLYRAADTQYF.

The table lists this clonotype with many counts. CDR3: CASSSTSGASYNEQFF. The CDR3 nucleotides are TGTGCCAGCAGTTCCACTAGCGGGGCATCCTACAATGAGCAGTTCTTC. V gene TRBV6-2 or TRBV6-3 combines with J gene TRBJ2-1; 10 bases are a match to TRBD2. This CDR3 has 16 amino acids. Germline V gives CDR1 MNHEY, CDR2 SVGEGT. The trim removed 4 bases at V and 1 base at J, leaving 4 bases unmatched.

This clonotype was seen a handful of times. The J gene is TRBJ1-2, the V gene TRBV4-1, with 7 bases lining up with TRBD1. The germline CDR1 and CDR2 sequences are MGHRA and YSYEKL. The CDR3 totals 15 residues. Trimming took 4 bases from V and 2 from J; bases not matched to a gene: 7. Here the CDR3 DNA reads TGCGCCAGCAGCCCAGGGGGAGGCGAAAACTATGGCTACACCTTC. Translating gives CASSPGGGENYGYTF.

In this sample, this clonotype turned up many times. The genes are TRBV12-5 and TRBJ2-2; 7 bases line up with TRBD1. J was trimmed by 2 bases and V by 6 bases; bases with no gene match: 15. Germline CDR1 and CDR2: LGHNT and FRNRAP. This CDR3 spans 18 amino acids. In nucleotides, the CDR3 is TGTGCTAGTGGATCTTACCCCGGCACAGGGGACAACACCGGGGAGCTGTTTTTT. Its protein product is CASGSYPGTGDNTGELFF.

This clonotype was seen at least ten times. The rearrangement uses TRBV27 and TRBJ2-3; 11 positions match TRBD1. The V and J ends lost 5 bases and 4 bases, in that order; junction bases with no gene match: 8. Germline values: CDR1 MNHEY, CDR2 SMNVEV (reference sequence). This CDR3 region has 16 residues. This chain's CDR3 is CASSLSDRGRSDTQYF. CDR3 in DNA: TGTGCCAGCAGTCTGTCGGACAGGGGGCGATCAGATACGCAGTATTTT.

On this clonotype: This could be a read error, since a much larger clone is one nucleotide away. The chain recombines TRBV6-2 or TRBV6-3 with TRBJ2-1; D is perhaps TRBD1 or TRBD2 (5 bases each). CDR3 length: 16 amino acids. Germline CDR1 MNHEY, CDR2 SVGEGT. Between the trimmed V and J ends, which lost 5 bases and 6 bases, there was a span of 20 bases. CDR3 nucleotides: TGTGCCAGCAGTGATTCAAGGGGACCAACCTTCAATGAGCAGTTCTTC. This codes for CASSDSRGPTFNEQFF.

J is TRBJ2-7 and V is TRBV19; 8 bases agree with TRBD2. Germline lookup yields CDR1 LNHDA and CDR2 SQIVND (reference sequence). This CDR3 comprises 15 residues. J lost 3 bases, V lost 5 bases, and 9 bases had no gene match. DNA of the CDR3: TGTGCCAGTAGTTCTATAGAGGGGACTAGCTACGAGCAGTACTTC. This codes for CASSSIEGTSYEQYF.

Ten or more counts support this clonotype. The chain combines TRBV11-2 with TRBJ2-1; 9 nucleotides line up with TRBD2. The trim removed 2 bases at V and 4 bases at J, leaving 9 bases unmatched. The CDR3 has 17 residues. Per the germline V gene, CDR1 is SGHAT and CDR2 is FQNNGV. The DNA for the CDR3 is TGTGCCAGCAGCTTATTTGCGGGACTAGCTGTTTACAATGAGCAGTTCTTC. Translated, it gives CASSLFAGLAVYNEQFF.

This rearrangement joins TRBV30 to TRBJ1-5; D unresolved. The CDR3 is made up of 13 amino acids. The ends were cut back, 0 bases at V and 0 bases at J, with 3 bases in the middle. The germline V gene encodes CDR1 GTSNPN and CDR2 SVGIG (reference sequence). As DNA, the CDR3 is TGTGCCTGGAGTGTTCTTAGCAATCAGCCCCAGCATTTT. This encodes CAWSVLSNQPQHF.

Worth noting for this clonotype: A much larger clonotype is one base distant, so this may be a read error. The chain couples TRBV12-3 or TRBV12-4 to TRBJ2-5, with D perhaps being TRBD1 or TRBD2 (5 bases each). The CDR3 length is 16 residues. V was clipped by 5 bases and J by 7 bases, with 23 bases between them. Here the CDR3 reads CASSPTGHSSEGTQYF. CDR3 in DNA: TGTGCCAGCAGTCCCACAGGTCACAGCTCCGAGGGGACCCAGTACTTC.

V usage is TRBV15 and J usage is TRBJ2-1; 14 nucleotides agree with TRBD2. The J segment lost 8 bases and the V segment lost 2 bases, leaving 8 bases of the junction unmatched. The CDR3 totals 17 residues. Germline values: CDR1 LNHNV, CDR2 YYDKDF (reference sequence). CDR3 bases: TGTGCCACCAGCAGAAAAAAGACTAGCGGGAGGGTCGATGAGCAGTTCTTC. Residues: CATSRKKTSGRVDEQFF.

This chain joins TRBV5-4 and TRBJ2-3, with TRBD2 identical over 10 bases. This CDR3 contains 16 residues. Germline assignment: CDR1 SGHNT and CDR2 YYREEE (reference sequence). Losses at the gene ends were 4 bases for V and 2 bases for J; bases not matched to a gene: 7. DNA of the CDR3: TGTGCCAGCAGCGGACGGACTAGCGGAGACACAGATACGCAGTATTTT. Its translation: CASSGRTSGDTDTQYF.

The chain is built from TRBV5-1 and TRBJ1-1; D call uncertain. Germline V CDR1 and CDR2: SGHRS, YFSETQ. V was cut by 0 bases and J by 1 base, with 7 bases left in between. The CDR3 loop spans 14 amino acids. For the CDR3, the DNA is TGCGCCAGCAGCTTGGGAAGTACGAACACTGAAGCTTTCTTT. Translation gives CASSLGSTNTEAFF. Based on the CDR3 plus reference TRBV5-1 and TRBJ1-1, the full variable domain is KAGVTQTPRYLIKTRGQQVTLSCSPISGHRSVSWYQQTPGQGLQFLFEYFSETQRNKGNFPGRFSGRQFSNSRSEMNVSTLELGDSALYLCASSLGSTNTEAFFGQGTRLTVV.

This clonotype was recorded many times. The V and J genes are TRBV29-1 and TRBJ1-1; D possibly corresponds to TRBD1 (6 bases). Between the trimmed V and J ends, which lost 0 bases and 1 base, there was a span of 12 bases. CDR1 and CDR2 from the germline V gene are SQVTM and ANQGSEA. The CDR3 is 15 residues long. CDR3 loop: CSVEEVWTENTEAFF. The CDR3 DNA reads as TGCAGCGTTGAAGAAGTCTGGACAGAGAACACTGAAGCTTTCTTT.

The chain employs TRBV28 and TRBJ2-1, with 11 bases identical to TRBD2. CDR1 is MDHEN, CDR2 SYDVKM, per germline. The CDR3 contains 19 residues. J lost 5 bases, V lost 5 bases, and 17 bases had no gene match. The CDR3 DNA is TGTGCCAGCAGTCCCATTTGGGGACTAGCGGAGGAACCCGACAATGAGCAGTTCTTC. The encoded protein is CASSPIWGLAEEPDNEQFF.

This chain uses TRBV6-5 with TRBJ1-1; tentative D call: TRBD1 (6 bases). Per germline, CDR1 MNHEY and CDR2 SVGAGI. V was clipped by 4 bases and J by 9 bases, with 9 bases between them. This CDR3 is 11 amino acids long. The CDR3 DNA follows: TGTGCCAGCAGTTTACAGGGCCAAGCTTTCTTT. Its translation: CASSLQGQAFF.

Only a few counts were recorded for this clonotype. V and J are TRBV4-3 and TRBJ2-1; the D gene is possibly TRBD1 (6 bases). The CDR3 loop spans 14 amino acids. V lost 2 bases and J lost 5, with 10 bases in between. Germline CDR1 LGHNA, CDR2 YSLEER. Here the CDR3 DNA reads TGCGCCAGCAGCCAACGGACAGTAAACAATGAGCAGTTCTTC. This gives the protein CASSQRTVNNEQFF.

There are a few counts of this clonotype. V gene TRBV5-5 combines with J gene TRBJ2-1; TRBD2 aligns across 15 bases. Germline lookup yields CDR1 SGHKS and CDR2 YYEKEE (reference sequence). J gave up 7 bases and V 2 bases, and 4 bases lay outside the gene matches. The CDR3 has 16 residues. The CDR3 nucleotides read TGTGCCAGCAGCTTCGGGACTAGCGGGAGGTTTAATGAGCAGTTCTTC. This translates into CASSFGTSGRFNEQFF.

The CDR3 loop reads CASQGEQGSWGTDTQYF. The CDR3 DNA follows: TGTGCCAGCCAAGGGGAACAGGGAAGTTGGGGCACAGATACGCAGTATTTT. This chain joins TRBV6-1 and TRBJ2-3, with D possibly TRBD1 on 6 matching bases. Germline loops: CDR1 MNHNS, CDR2 SASEGT. The CDR3 runs 17 residues. The ends were cut back, 8 bases at V and 1 base at J, with 22 bases in the middle.